The rows below give T cell receptor beta chains drawn from one sample of a study of neurological immune-mediated disorders. TCRdb fed the 5' RACE reads into MiXCR, producing one record per CDR3 protein. Of more than 35,000 distinct CDR3 sequences in the sample, about 6% were seen once. Sequenced material: CD4+ T cells from blood. The receptors derive from a woman aged 40 to 50 in good health. The CDR3 runs from the conserved cysteine through the conserved F or W. The order of the fields is clone size, V gene, D gene, J gene, CDR3 DNA, CDR3 protein. D genes are given only for firm matches. Some rows mark clone size as missing; the rest say once, few, many or name a class of expanded clone.

clone size: many; V gene: TRBV12-3/TRBV12-4; D gene: TRBD1; J gene: TRBJ2-1; CDR3 DNA: TGTGCCAGCAGAAGGACAGGCTTTAGCTCCTACAATGAGCAGTTCTTC; CDR3 protein: CASRRTGFSSYNEQFF
clone size: many; V gene: TRBV11-2; D gene: .; J gene: TRBJ1-5; CDR3 DNA: TGTGCCAGCAGCTTAGATACGGCACAGCCCCAGCATTTT; CDR3 protein: CASSLDTAQPQHF
clone size: many; V gene: TRBV20-1; D gene: TRBD2; J gene: TRBJ2-7; CDR3 DNA: TGCAGTGCGGAGGGGCGAGCGGGAGGGTTGGCCGAGCAGTACTTC; CDR3 protein: CSAEGRAGGLAEQYF
clone size: many; V gene: TRBV7-2; D gene: TRBD1; J gene: TRBJ1-2; CDR3 DNA: TGTGCCAGCAGCAAAACAGGGGCCGTTGAAGGCTTC; CDR3 protein: CASSKTGAVEGF
clone size: many; V gene: TRBV18; D gene: TRBD1; J gene: TRBJ1-1; CDR3 DNA: TGTGCCAGCTCGCTATTGCCTACAACAGGGGACACTGAAGCTTTCTTT; CDR3 protein: CASSLLPTTGDTEAFF
clone size: many; V gene: TRBV7-2; D gene: .; J gene: TRBJ2-3; CDR3 DNA: TGTGCCAGCAGCTTAAGCACAAGCAAGGGGCAAGATACGCAGTATTTT; CDR3 protein: CASSLSTSKGQDTQYF
clone size: many; V gene: TRBV20-1; D gene: .; J gene: TRBJ2-7; CDR3 DNA: TGCAGTGCTAGGGAATACGAGCAGTACTTC; CDR3 protein: CSAREYEQYF
clone size: many; V gene: TRBV11-2; D gene: .; J gene: TRBJ2-1; CDR3 DNA: TGTGCCAGCAGCTTAGTTGGTGGGGGCAGCTCCTACAATGAGCAGTTCTTC; CDR3 protein: CASSLVGGGSSYNEQFF
clone size: many; V gene: TRBV27; D gene: .; J gene: TRBJ2-7; CDR3 DNA: TGTGCCAGCCGTACCGGGACGTTCTTCTCCGAGCAGTACTTC; CDR3 protein: CASRTGTFFSEQYF
clone size: medium-sized; V gene: TRBV4-2; D gene: .; J gene: TRBJ2-1; CDR3 DNA: TGTGCCAGCAGCCAGGAGACCGACACTATCGGGTTCTTC; CDR3 protein: CASSQETDTIGFF
clone size: many; V gene: TRBV28; D gene: .; J gene: TRBJ1-4; CDR3 DNA: TGTGCCAGCAGTTTAATTGGGCAGGGTGATGAAAAACTGTTTTTT; CDR3 protein: CASSLIGQGDEKLFF
clone size: many; V gene: TRBV20-1; D gene: .; J gene: TRBJ2-1; CDR3 DNA: TGCAGTGCTAGCGGGACTTTATACAATGAGCAGTTCTTC; CDR3 protein: CSASGTLYNEQFF
clone size: many; V gene: TRBV29-1; D gene: .; J gene: TRBJ1-1; CDR3 DNA: TGCAGCTCAACCTTGGGGTTAATGAACACTGAAGCTTTCTTT; CDR3 protein: CSSTLGLMNTEAFF
clone size: many; V gene: TRBV24-1; D gene: .; J gene: TRBJ2-3; CDR3 DNA: TGTGCCACCAGTGATCCCGGGGGAACAGATACGCAGTATTTT; CDR3 protein: CATSDPGGTDTQYF
clone size: many; V gene: TRBV20-1; D gene: TRBD1; J gene: TRBJ1-2; CDR3 DNA: TGCAGTGCCCTTAAACCCGGGACAGGGGTCTATGGCTACACCTTC; CDR3 protein: CSALKPGTGVYGYTF
clone size: many; V gene: TRBV7-9; D gene: TRBD2; J gene: TRBJ2-3; CDR3 DNA: TGTGCCAGCAGCTCCGGACTAGCGGGAAGAGATACGCAGTATTTT; CDR3 protein: CASSSGLAGRDTQYF
clone size: many; V gene: TRBV2; D gene: .; J gene: TRBJ2-1; CDR3 DNA: TGTGCCAGCAGTGAGGCCAGTTCCTACAATGAGCAGTTCTTC; CDR3 protein: CASSEASSYNEQFF
clone size: .; V gene: TRBV5-1; D gene: .; J gene: TRBJ2-7; CDR3 DNA: TGCGCCAGCAGCCGCGGCAGGGACGAGCAGTACTTC; CDR3 protein: CASSRGRDEQYF
clone size: many; V gene: TRBV5-4; D gene: TRBD1; J gene: TRBJ2-7; CDR3 DNA: TGTGCCAGCAGCTTGGTAACAGGGGGGTTAAGCGAGCAGTACTTC; CDR3 protein: CASSLVTGGLSEQYF
clone size: many; V gene: TRBV20-1; D gene: .; J gene: TRBJ1-1; CDR3 DNA: TGCAGTGCTAGGAAAGACAGCCTGAACACTGAAGCTTTCTTT; CDR3 protein: CSARKDSLNTEAFF
clone size: many; V gene: TRBV28; D gene: .; J gene: TRBJ1-1; CDR3 DNA: TGTGCCAGCAGTCTATGGGGCTGGGGGGGAAACACTGAAGCTTTCTTT; CDR3 protein: CASSLWGWGGNTEAFF
clone size: many; V gene: TRBV9; D gene: TRBD2; J gene: TRBJ2-5; CDR3 DNA: TGTGCCAGCAGCGTAGAGGGGACGGGACTATTAGAGACCCAGTACTTC; CDR3 protein: CASSVEGTGLLETQYF
clone size: many; V gene: TRBV7-2; D gene: TRBD2; J gene: TRBJ2-7; CDR3 DNA: TGTGCCAGCAATCTAGCGGGAGCCGAGCAGTACTTC; CDR3 protein: CASNLAGAEQYF
clone size: many; V gene: TRBV5-1; D gene: TRBD2; J gene: TRBJ2-7; CDR3 DNA: TGCGCCAGCAGCTTGGAGACTAGCGGGGGAGCCTACGAGCAGTACTTC; CDR3 protein: CASSLETSGGAYEQYF
clone size: many; V gene: TRBV28; D gene: TRBD1; J gene: TRBJ2-2; CDR3 DNA: TGTGCCAGCAGTTCCCCCTGGGGACAGCCACGAGGGGAGCTGTTTTTT; CDR3 protein: CASSSPWGQPRGELFF
clone size: many; V gene: TRBV6-5; D gene: TRBD1; J gene: TRBJ2-7; CDR3 DNA: TGTGCCAGCAGTTCCTCCGGACAGGCCCGGGAGCAGTACTTC; CDR3 protein: CASSSSGQAREQYF
clone size: many; V gene: TRBV14; D gene: .; J gene: TRBJ2-1; CDR3 DNA: TGTGCCAGCAGCTTACCAGGGTACAATGAGCAGTTCTTC; CDR3 protein: CASSLPGYNEQFF
clone size: many; V gene: TRBV3-1; D gene: .; J gene: TRBJ2-2; CDR3 DNA: TGTGCCAGCAGCCAAGTGAGGGGGGGATGGACCGGGGAGCTGTTTTTT; CDR3 protein: CASSQVRGGWTGELFF
clone size: many; V gene: TRBV29-1; D gene: TRBD1; J gene: TRBJ2-5; CDR3 DNA: TGCAGCGCAACCGGGACAGGCTATCCGACCCAGTACTTC; CDR3 protein: CSATGTGYPTQYF
clone size: many; V gene: TRBV5-5; D gene: .; J gene: TRBJ1-1; CDR3 DNA: TGTGCCAGCAGATACGATGGGGGGAACACTGAAGCTTTCTTT; CDR3 protein: CASRYDGGNTEAFF
clone size: many; V gene: TRBV10-3; D gene: TRBD2; J gene: TRBJ2-1; CDR3 DNA: TGTGCCATCAGTCTAGCGGACTCGGGCAATGAGCAATTCTTC; CDR3 protein: CAISLADSGNEQFF
clone size: many; V gene: TRBV7-7; D gene: .; J gene: TRBJ2-7; CDR3 DNA: TGTGCCAGCAGTCTTACTAAGAGCTCCTACGAGCAGTACTTC; CDR3 protein: CASSLTKSSYEQYF
clone size: many; V gene: TRBV3-1; D gene: TRBD1; J gene: TRBJ2-7; CDR3 DNA: TGTGCCAGCAGCAACCGGGACAGGGCCTACGAGCAGTACTTC; CDR3 protein: CASSNRDRAYEQYF
clone size: many; V gene: TRBV5-1; D gene: .; J gene: TRBJ2-5; CDR3 DNA: TGCGCCAGCTCCCAAATCGGGGGAGGAGGTTTCGAGACCCAGTACTTC; CDR3 protein: CASSQIGGGGFETQYF
clone size: many; V gene: TRBV23-1; D gene: TRBD1; J gene: TRBJ2-2; CDR3 DNA: TGCGCCAGCAGTCACCCCGGGACAGGGGGGAATGTTACCGGGGAGCTGTTTTTT; CDR3 protein: CASSHPGTGGNVTGELFF
clone size: many; V gene: TRBV9; D gene: TRBD2; J gene: TRBJ2-3; CDR3 DNA: TGTGCCAGCAGCGTAGGAAGGGGAGCGGGGACAGATACGCAGTATTTT; CDR3 protein: CASSVGRGAGTDTQYF
clone size: few; V gene: TRBV6-1; D gene: .; J gene: TRBJ2-2; CDR3 DNA: TGTGCCAGCAGTGTGCTGAGTGAAGGAACCGGGGAGCTGTTTTTT; CDR3 protein: CASSVLSEGTGELFF
clone size: many; V gene: TRBV5-1; D gene: .; J gene: TRBJ2-3; CDR3 DNA: TGCGCCAGCAGCCTGACCGTTAGCACAGATACGCAGTATTTT; CDR3 protein: CASSLTVSTDTQYF
clone size: few; V gene: TRBV25-1; D gene: TRBD2; J gene: TRBJ2-7; CDR3 DNA: TGTGCCAGCAGTGTTACTAGCGGGGTCTCCTACGAGCAGTACTTC; CDR3 protein: CASSVTSGVSYEQYF
clone size: medium-sized; V gene: TRBV5-1; D gene: TRBD1; J gene: TRBJ1-1; CDR3 DNA: TGCGCCAGCAGCTCGGACGGGACAGGGGTTTCTGAAGCTTTCTTT; CDR3 protein: CASSSDGTGVSEAFF
clone size: many; V gene: TRBV7-3; D gene: .; J gene: TRBJ2-5; CDR3 DNA: TGTGCCAGCAGCTTCTCAGGGGTCGGGGAGACCCAGTACTTC; CDR3 protein: CASSFSGVGETQYF
clone size: many; V gene: TRBV5-5; D gene: TRBD1; J gene: TRBJ2-1; CDR3 DNA: TGTGCCAGCAGCTTGGCGCAGGACAGGGACTACAATGAGCAGTTCTTC; CDR3 protein: CASSLAQDRDYNEQFF
clone size: many; V gene: TRBV7-2; D gene: .; J gene: TRBJ2-3; CDR3 DNA: TGTGCCAGCAGCTTAGGGGACCCCTGGGCTAGCACAGATACGCAGTATTTT; CDR3 protein: CASSLGDPWASTDTQYF
clone size: many; V gene: TRBV7-2; D gene: .; J gene: TRBJ1-2; CDR3 DNA: TGTGCCAGCAGCTTAAACACAGGGATCGGTGGCTACACCTTC; CDR3 protein: CASSLNTGIGGYTF
clone size: many; V gene: TRBV5-1; D gene: .; J gene: TRBJ2-1; CDR3 DNA: TGCGCCAGCAGCTTGGGGGAGATTCCCCTAAATGAGCAGTTCTTC; CDR3 protein: CASSLGEIPLNEQFF
clone size: many; V gene: TRBV28; D gene: .; J gene: TRBJ2-1; CDR3 DNA: TGTGCCAGCAGTTTCGAAGCGGGTAACTACAATGAGCAGTTCTTC; CDR3 protein: CASSFEAGNYNEQFF